The entry below gives a single TCR beta chain sequence along with its context. Between the trimmed V and J ends, which lost 2 bases and 0 bases, there was a span of 8 bases. Germline V lookup: CDR1 MNHEY, CDR2 SVGAGI. The CDR3 runs to 14 residues. The sample originates from a study of blood T cell repertoires in COVID-19. Study as a whole: T cells, B-cell-depleted T cells, or PBMCs provided the cDNA or gDNA that served as material.

Assay used: immunoSEQ multiplex PCR; TCRdb lists only in-frame clones, some missing. The data show 60,000 or so clones, around 80% seen once. This clonotype was sampled from a man in his sixties with acute or convalescent COVID-19. The gene calls are TRBV6-5 and TRBJ2-7; D call uncertain. The sequencing sample was made of peripheral blood. CDR3 coding DNA: TGTGCCAGCAGTTACGTTCCGGGCTCCTACGAGCAGTACTTC. Its translation is CASSYVPGSYEQYF.